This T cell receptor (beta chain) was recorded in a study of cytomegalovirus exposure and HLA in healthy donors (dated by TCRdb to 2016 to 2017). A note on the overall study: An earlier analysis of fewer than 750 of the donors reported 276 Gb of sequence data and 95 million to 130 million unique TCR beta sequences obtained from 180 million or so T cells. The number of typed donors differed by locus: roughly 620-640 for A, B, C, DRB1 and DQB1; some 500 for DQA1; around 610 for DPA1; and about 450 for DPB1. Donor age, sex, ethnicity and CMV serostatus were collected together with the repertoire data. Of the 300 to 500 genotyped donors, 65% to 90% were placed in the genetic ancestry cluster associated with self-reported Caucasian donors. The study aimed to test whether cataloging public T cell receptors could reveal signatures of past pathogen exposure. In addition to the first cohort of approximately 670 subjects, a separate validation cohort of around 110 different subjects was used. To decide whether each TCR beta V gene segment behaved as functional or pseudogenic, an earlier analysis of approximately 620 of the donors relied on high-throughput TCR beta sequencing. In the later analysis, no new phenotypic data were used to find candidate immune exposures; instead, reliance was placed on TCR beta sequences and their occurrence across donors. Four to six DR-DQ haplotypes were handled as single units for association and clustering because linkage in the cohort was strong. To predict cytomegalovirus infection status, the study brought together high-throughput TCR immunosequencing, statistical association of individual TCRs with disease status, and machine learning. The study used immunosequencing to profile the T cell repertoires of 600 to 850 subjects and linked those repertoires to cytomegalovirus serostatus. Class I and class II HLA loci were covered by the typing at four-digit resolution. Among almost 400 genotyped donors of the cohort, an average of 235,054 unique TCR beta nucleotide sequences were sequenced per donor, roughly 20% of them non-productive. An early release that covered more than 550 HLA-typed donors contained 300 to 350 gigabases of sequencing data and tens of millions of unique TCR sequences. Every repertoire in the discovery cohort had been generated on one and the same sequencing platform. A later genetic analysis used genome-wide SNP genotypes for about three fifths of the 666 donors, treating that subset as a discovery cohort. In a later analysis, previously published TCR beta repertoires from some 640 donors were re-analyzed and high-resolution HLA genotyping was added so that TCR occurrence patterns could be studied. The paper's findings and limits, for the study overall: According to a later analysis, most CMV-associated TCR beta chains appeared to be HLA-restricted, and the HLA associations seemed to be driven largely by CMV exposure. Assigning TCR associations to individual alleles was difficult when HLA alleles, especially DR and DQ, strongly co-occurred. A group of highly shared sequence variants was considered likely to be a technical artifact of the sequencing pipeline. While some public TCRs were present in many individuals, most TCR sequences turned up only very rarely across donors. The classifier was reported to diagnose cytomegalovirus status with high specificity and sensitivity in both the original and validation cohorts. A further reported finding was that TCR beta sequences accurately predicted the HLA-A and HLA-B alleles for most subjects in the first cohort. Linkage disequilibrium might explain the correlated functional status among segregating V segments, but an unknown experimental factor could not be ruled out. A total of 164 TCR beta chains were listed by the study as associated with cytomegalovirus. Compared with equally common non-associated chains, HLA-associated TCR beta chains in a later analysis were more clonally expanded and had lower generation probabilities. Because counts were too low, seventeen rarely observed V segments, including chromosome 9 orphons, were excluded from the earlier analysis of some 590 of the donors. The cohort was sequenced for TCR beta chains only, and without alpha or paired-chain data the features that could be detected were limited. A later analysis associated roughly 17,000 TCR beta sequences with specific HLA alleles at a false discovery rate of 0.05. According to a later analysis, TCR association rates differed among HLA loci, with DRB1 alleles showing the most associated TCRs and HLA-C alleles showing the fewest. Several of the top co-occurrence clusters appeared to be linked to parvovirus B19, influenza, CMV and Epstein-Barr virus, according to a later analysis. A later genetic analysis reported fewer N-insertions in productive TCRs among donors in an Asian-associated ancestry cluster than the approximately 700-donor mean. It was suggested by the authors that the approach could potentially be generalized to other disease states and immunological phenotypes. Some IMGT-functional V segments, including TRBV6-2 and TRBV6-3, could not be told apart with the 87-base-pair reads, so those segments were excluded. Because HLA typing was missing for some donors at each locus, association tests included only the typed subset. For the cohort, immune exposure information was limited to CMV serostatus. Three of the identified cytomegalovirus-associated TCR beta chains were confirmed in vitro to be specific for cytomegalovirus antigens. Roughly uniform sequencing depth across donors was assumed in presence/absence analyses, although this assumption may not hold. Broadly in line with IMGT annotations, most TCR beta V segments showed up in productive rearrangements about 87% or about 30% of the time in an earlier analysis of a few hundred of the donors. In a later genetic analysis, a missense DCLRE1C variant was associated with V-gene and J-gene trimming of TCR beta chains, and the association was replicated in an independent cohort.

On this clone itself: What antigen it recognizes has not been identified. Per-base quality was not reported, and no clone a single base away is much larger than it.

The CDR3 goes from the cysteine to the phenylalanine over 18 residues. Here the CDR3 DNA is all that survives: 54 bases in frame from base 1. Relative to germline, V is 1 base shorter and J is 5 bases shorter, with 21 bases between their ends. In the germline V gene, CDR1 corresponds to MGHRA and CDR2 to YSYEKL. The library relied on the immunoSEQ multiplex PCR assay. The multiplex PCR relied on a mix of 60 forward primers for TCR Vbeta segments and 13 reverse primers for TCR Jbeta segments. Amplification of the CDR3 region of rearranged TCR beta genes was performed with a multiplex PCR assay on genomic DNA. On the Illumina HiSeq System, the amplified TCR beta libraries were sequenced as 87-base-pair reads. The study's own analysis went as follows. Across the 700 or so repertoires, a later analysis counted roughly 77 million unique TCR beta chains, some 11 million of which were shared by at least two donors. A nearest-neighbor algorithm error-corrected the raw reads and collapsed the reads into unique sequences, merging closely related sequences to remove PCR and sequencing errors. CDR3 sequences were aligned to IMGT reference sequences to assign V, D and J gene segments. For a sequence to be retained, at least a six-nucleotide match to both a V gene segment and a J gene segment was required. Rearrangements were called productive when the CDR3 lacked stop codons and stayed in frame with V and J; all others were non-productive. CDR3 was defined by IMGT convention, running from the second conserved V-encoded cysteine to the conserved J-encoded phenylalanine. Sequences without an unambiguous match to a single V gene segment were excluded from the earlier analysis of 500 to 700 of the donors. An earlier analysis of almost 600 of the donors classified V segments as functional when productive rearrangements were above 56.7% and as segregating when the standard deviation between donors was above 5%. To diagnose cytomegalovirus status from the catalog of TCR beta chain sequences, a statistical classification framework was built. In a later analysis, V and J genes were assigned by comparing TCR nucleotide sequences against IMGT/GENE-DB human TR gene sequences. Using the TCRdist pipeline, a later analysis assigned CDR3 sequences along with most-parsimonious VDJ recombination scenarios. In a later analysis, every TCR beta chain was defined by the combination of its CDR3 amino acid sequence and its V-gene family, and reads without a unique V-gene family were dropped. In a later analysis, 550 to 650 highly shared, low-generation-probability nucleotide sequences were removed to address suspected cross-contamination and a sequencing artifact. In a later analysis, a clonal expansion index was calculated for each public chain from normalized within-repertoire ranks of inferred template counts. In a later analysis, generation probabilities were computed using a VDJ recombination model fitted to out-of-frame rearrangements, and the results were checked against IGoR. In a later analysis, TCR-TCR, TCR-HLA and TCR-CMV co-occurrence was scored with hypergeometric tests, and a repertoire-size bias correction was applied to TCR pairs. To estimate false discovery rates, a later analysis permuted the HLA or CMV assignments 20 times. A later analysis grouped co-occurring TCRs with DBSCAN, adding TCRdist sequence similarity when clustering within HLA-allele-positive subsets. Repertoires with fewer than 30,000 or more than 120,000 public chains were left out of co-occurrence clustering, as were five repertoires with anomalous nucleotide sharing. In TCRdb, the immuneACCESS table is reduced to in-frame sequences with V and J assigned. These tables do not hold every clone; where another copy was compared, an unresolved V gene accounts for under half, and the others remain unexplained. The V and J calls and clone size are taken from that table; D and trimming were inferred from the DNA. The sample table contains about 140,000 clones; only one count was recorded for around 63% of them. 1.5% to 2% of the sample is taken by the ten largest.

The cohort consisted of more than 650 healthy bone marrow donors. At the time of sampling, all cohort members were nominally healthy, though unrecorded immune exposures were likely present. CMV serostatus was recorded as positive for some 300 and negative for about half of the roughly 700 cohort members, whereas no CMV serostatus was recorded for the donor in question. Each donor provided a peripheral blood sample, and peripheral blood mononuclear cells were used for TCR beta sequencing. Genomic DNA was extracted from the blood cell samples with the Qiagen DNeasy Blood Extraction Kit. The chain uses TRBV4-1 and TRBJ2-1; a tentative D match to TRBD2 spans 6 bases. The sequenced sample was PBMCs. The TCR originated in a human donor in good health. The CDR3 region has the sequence CASSQGRLGLAKNNEQFF. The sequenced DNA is TGCGCCAGCAGCCAAGGACGGCTTGGCCTAGCGAAAAACAATGAGCAGTTCTTC.